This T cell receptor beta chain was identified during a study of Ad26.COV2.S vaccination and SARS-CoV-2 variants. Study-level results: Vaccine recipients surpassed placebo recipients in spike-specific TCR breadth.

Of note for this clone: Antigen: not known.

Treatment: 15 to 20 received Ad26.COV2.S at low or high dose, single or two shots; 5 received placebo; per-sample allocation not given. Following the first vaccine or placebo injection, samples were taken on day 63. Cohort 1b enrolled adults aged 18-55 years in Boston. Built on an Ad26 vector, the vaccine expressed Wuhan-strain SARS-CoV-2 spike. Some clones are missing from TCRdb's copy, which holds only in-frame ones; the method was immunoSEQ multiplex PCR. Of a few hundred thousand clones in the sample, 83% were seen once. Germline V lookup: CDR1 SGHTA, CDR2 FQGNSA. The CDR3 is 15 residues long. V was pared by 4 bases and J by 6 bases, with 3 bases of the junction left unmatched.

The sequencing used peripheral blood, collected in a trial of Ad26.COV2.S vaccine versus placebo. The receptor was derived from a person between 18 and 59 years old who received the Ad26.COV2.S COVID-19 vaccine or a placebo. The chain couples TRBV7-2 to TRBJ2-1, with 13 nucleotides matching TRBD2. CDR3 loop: CASSSLAGGPNEQFF. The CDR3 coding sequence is TGTGCCAGCAGCTCACTAGCGGGGGGGCCCAATGAGCAGTTCTTC. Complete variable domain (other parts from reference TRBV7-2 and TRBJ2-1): GAGVSQSPSNKVTEKGKDVELRCDPISGHTALYWYRQSLGQGLEFLIYFQGNSAPDKSGLPSDRFSAERTGGSVSTLTIQRTQQEDSAVYLCASSSLAGGPNEQFFGPGTRLTVL.